A single sample is the source of the 6 T cell receptor beta chains below, sequenced in a study of blood T cell repertoires in COVID-19. Generated by immunoSEQ multiplex PCR, the TCRdb table keeps only in-frame clones and is missing some. The profile shows about 120,000 clones, roughly 79% of them singletons. Sequencing was carried out using peripheral blood. The receptors were gathered from a human donor in a cohort sampled during active COVID-19.

The chain recombines TRBV4-2 with TRBJ2-7, with TRBD2 matching 9 bases. V was pared by 0 bases and J by 4 bases, with 13 bases of the junction left unmatched. The CDR3 covers 18 residues. Germline V gene lookup returns CDR1 LGHNA and CDR2 YNFKEQ. The DNA for the CDR3 is TGTGCCAGCAGCCAAGATAGGTCTAGCGGGACCCTAGGATACGAGCAGTACTTC. It codes for CASSQDRSSGTLGYEQYF.

The chain couples TRBV5-8 to TRBJ2-5, with TRBD1 identical over 8 bases. After removal of 6 bases from V and 5 bases from J, the junction contained 3 bases not matched to a gene. Per germline, CDR1 SGHTS and CDR2 YDEGEE. The CDR3 extends over 12 amino acids. The chain's CDR3 is CASKTGEETQYF. Here the CDR3 DNA reads TGTGCCAGCAAGACAGGGGAGGAGACCCAGTACTTC.

The rearrangement uses TRBV4-2 and TRBJ2-5; D may be TRBD2 (5 bases). Between the trimmed V and J ends, which lost 0 bases and 0 bases, there was a span of 8 bases. Germline V CDR1 and CDR2: LGHNA, YNFKEQ. This CDR3 comprises 15 residues. The CDR3 DNA is TGTGCCAGCAGCCAAGATGCTAGCTACCAAGAGACCCAGTACTTC. Amino acids: CASSQDASYQETQYF.

The chain joins TRBV15 to TRBJ2-7; 7 bases agree with TRBD1. The CDR3 totals 14 residues. The J segment lost 1 base and the V segment lost 3 bases, leaving 3 bases of the junction unmatched. Germline V gene data show CDR1 as LNHNV and CDR2 as YYDKDF (reference sequence). The CDR3 here is CATSSADRSYEQYF. The CDR3 DNA reads TGTGCCACCAGCAGCGCGGACAGGTCCTACGAGCAGTACTTC.

This chain uses TRBV5-4 with TRBJ2-7; 14 positions agree with TRBD2. The germline CDR1 and CDR2 sequences are SGHNT and YYREEE (reference sequence). Germline trimming cut 3 bases from V and 4 bases from J; bases unmatched to any gene: 6. CDR3 length: 16 amino acids. This chain's CDR3 is CASSSTSGRAGYEQYF. The CDR3 DNA reads TGTGCCAGCAGCTCGACTAGCGGGAGGGCGGGTTACGAGCAGTACTTC.

The chain carries TRBV30 and TRBJ2-6; 8 bases fit TRBD2. Germline V gene data show CDR1 as GTSNPN and CDR2 as SVGIG (reference sequence). Trimming at V came to 5 bases and at J to 0 bases, leaving 9 bases not matched to a gene. The length of the CDR3 is 17 residues. The CDR3 loop reads CAWEGAGGGSGANVLTF. For the CDR3, the DNA is TGTGCCTGGGAAGGGGCGGGAGGAGGCTCTGGGGCCAACGTCCTGACTTTC.